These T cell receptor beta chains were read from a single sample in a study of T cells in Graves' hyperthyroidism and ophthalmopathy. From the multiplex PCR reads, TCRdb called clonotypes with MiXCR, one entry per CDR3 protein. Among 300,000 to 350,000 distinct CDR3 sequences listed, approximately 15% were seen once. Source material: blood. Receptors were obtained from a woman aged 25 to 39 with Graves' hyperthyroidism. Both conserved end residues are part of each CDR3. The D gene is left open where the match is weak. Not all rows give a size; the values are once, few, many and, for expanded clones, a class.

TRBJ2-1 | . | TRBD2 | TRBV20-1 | CSVEAGGREQFF | TGCAGCGTGGAAGCGGGAGGGCGGGAGCAGTTCTTC
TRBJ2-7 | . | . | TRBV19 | CASPREGWYEQYF | TGTGCCAGCCCGAGGGAAGGGTGGTACGAGCAGTACTTC
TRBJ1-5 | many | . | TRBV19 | CATGYSYGNSNQPQHF | TGTGCCACCGGGTATAGCTATGGGAATAGCAATCAGCCCCAGCATTTT
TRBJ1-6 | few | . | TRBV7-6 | CASSSTGLYNSPLHF | TGTGCCAGCAGCTCGACGGGCCTTTATAATTCACCCCTCCACTTT
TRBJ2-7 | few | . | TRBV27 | CASSLRDTPYERYF | TGTGCCAGCAGTCTCCGGGACACCCCCTACGAGCGGTACTTC
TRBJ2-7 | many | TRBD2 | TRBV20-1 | CRVWGRAGTKRTYEQYF | TGCAGGGTTTGGGGGAGGGCCGGGACTAAGCGGACCTACGAGCAGTACTTC
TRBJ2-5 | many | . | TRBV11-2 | CASTRQSKETQYF | TGTGCCAGCACGAGACAGAGCAAAGAGACCCAGTACTTC
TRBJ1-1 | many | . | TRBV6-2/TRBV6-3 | CASSYLTQDTEAFF | TGTGCCAGCAGTTACCTCACGCAGGACACTGAAGCTTTCTTT
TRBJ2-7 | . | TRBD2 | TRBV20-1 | CSARFSSGTYEQYF | TGCAGTGCTAGGTTCTCTAGCGGGACCTACGAGCAGTACTTC
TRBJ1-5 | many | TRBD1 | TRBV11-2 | CASRETGINQPQHF | TGTGCCAGCAGGGAGACAGGGATCAATCAGCCCCAGCATTTT
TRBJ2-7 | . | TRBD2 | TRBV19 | CASSRTSDSYEQYF | TGTGCCAGTTCCAGGACTAGCGACTCCTACGAGCAGTACTTC
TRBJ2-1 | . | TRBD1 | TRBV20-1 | CSARAQGALSHNEQFF | TGCAGTGCTAGAGCTCAGGGGGCTCTTTCGCACAATGAGCAGTTCTTC
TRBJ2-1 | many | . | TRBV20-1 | CSAMRSNGISYNEQFF | TGCAGTGCTATGAGGTCAAACGGGATCTCCTACAATGAGCAGTTCTTC
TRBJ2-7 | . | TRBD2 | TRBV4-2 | CASSQKPGLAGADEQYF | TGTGCCAGCAGCCAGAAACCGGGACTAGCGGGAGCAGACGAGCAGTACTTC
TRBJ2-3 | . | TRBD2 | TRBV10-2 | CASRTGGPDTQYF | TGCGCCAGCAGAACGGGAGGGCCAGATACGCAGTATTTT
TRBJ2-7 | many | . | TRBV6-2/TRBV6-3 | CASSNSDEQYF | TGTGCCAGCAGCAATAGTGACGAGCAGTACTTC
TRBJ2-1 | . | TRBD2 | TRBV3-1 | CASSQVAGNQFF | TGTGCCAGCAGCCAAGTAGCGGGAAACCAGTTCTTC
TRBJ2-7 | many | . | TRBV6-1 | CASSRDPGVEQYF | TGTGCCAGCAGCCGCGACCCGGGCGTCGAGCAGTACTTC
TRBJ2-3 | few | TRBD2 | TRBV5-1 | CASSFSAGGTGDTQYF | TGCGCCAGCAGCTTTTCGGCGGGAGGGACCGGAGATACGCAGTATTTT
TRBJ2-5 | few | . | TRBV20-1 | CSARDPRTRDQETQYF | TGCAGTGCTAGAGATCCCCGAACTAGAGACCAAGAGACCCAGTACTTC
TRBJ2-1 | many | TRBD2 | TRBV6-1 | CASSEVAGVYNEQFF | TGTGCCAGCAGTGAGGTAGCGGGAGTCTACAATGAGCAGTTCTTC
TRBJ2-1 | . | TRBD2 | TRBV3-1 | CASSQEGTSGSSRFF | TGTGCCAGCAGCCAAGAAGGGACTAGCGGGAGTAGTCGGTTCTTC
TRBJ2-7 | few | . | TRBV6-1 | CASSRRGTSYEQYF | TGTGCCAGCAGTCGCCGAGGCACCTCCTACGAGCAGTACTTC
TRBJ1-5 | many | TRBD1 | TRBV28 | CASNPRGTGAYQPQHF | TGTGCCAGCAACCCGCGTGGGACAGGAGCTTATCAGCCCCAGCATTTT
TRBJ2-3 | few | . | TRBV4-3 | CASSQTRPTDTQYF | TGCGCCAGCAGCCAAACCCGGCCCACAGATACGCAGTATTTT
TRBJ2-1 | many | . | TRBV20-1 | CSAGLKGTEQFF | TGCAGTGCTGGACTAAAAGGCACTGAGCAGTTCTTC
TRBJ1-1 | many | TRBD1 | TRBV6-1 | CASSLQGGKAFF | TGTGCCAGCAGTTTACAGGGGGGAAAAGCTTTCTTT
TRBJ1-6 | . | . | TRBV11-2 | CASSLEAQSSHNSPLHF | TGTGCCAGCAGCTTAGAGGCACAGAGCTCCCATAATTCACCCCTCCACTTT
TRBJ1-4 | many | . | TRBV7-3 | CASSLQGEKLFF | TGTGCCAGCAGCTTACAAGGAGAAAAACTGTTTTTT
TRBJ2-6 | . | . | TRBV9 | CASSVEVTAAGANVLTF | TGTGCCAGCAGCGTAGAAGTGACAGCAGCTGGGGCCAACGTCCTGACTTTC
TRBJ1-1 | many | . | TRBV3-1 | CASSQGGTTEAFF | TGTGCCAGCAGCCAAGGAGGGACCACTGAAGCTTTCTTT
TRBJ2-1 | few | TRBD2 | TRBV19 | CASSIVPGTSNKQFF | TGTGCCAGTAGTATAGTTCCCGGGACTAGTAATAAGCAGTTCTTC
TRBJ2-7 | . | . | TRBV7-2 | CASGTTLYYEQYF | TGTGCCAGCGGGACGACTTTATACTACGAGCAGTACTTC
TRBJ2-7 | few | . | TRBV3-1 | CASSQTGAMAYEQYF | TGTGCCAGCAGCCAGACGGGGGCCATGGCCTACGAGCAGTACTTC
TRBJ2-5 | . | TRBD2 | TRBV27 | CASSFGVAGGRQETQYF | TGTGCCAGCAGTTTCGGAGTAGCGGGAGGGAGGCAAGAGACCCAGTACTTC
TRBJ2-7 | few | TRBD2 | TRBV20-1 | CSASLAGREQYF | TGCAGTGCTAGCCTAGCGGGCCGCGAGCAGTACTTC
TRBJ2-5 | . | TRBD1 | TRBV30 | CAWSVGTGHGETQYF | TGTGCCTGGAGTGTTGGGACAGGGCATGGAGAGACCCAGTACTTC
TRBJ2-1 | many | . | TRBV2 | CASSDVGDYNEQFF | TGTGCCAGCAGTGACGTGGGGGACTACAATGAGCAGTTCTTC
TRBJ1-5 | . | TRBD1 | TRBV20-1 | CSAESEQGAVGNQPQHF | TGCAGTGCAGAATCCGAACAGGGGGCGGTTGGCAATCAGCCCCAGCATTTT
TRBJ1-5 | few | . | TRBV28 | CASTPRGTPNQPQHF | TGTGCCAGCACTCCCCGGGGGACCCCGAATCAGCCCCAGCATTTT
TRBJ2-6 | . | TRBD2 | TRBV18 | CASSPLAGVSGANVLTF | TGTGCCAGCTCACCACTAGCGGGAGTATCTGGGGCCAACGTCCTGACTTTC